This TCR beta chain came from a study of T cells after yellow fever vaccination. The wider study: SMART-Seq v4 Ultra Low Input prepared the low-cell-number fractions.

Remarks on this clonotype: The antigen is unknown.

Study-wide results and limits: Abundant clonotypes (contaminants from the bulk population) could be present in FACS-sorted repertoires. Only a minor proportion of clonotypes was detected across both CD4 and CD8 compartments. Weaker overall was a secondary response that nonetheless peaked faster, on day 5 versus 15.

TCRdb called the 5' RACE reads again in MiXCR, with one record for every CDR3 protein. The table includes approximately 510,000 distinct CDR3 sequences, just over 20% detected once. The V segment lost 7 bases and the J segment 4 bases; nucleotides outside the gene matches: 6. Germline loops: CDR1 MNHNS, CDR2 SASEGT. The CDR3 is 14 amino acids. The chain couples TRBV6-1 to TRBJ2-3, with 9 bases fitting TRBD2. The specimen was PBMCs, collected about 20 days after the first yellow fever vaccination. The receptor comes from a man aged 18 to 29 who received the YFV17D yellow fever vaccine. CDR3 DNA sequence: TGTGCCAGCACTCGCGGGGGGGCCCCAGATACGCAGTATTTT. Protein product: CASTRGGAPDTQYF.